This T cell receptor (beta chain) was identified in a study of blood T cell repertoires in COVID-19. Using immunoSEQ multiplex PCR, the repertoire was profiled, and TCRdb retains in-frame clones only, with some absent. Among 80,000 or so clones listed, around nine tenths were seen once. From germline, CDR1 is SGDLS and CDR2 YYNGEE. The CDR3 is 16 residues long. Trimming removed 4 bases from V and 0 bases from J, with 14 bases in between. Sequencing input: peripheral blood. This sequence was found in a woman aged 55-69 years with acute or convalescent COVID-19. The gene calls are TRBV9 and TRBJ2-1; TRBD2 is a possible D gene (6 bases). The CDR3 bases are TGTGCCAGCAGCTCCCGTTCCGGGAGCTCCTACAATGAGCAGTTCTTC. Its protein is CASSSRSGSSYNEQFF.